These T cell receptor beta chains were read from a single sample in a study of cytomegalovirus exposure and HLA in healthy donors. Libraries were prepared by immunoSEQ multiplex PCR; TCRdb keeps only in-frame clonotypes and omits some of them. This table has more than 100,000 clones, 60% to 85% appearing once. The sample taken for sequencing was PBMCs. These receptors all come from a woman in her thirties or forties in good health and CMV-seronegative. The CDR3 runs from the conserved cysteine through the conserved F or W. The order of the fields is J gene, clone size, V gene, D gene, CDR3 DNA, CDR3 protein. D genes are given only for firm matches. Where a row states a size, it is once, few, many or the class of an expanded clone; other rows omit it.

j_call: TRBJ1-1; clone_size: NA; v_call: TRBV19; d_call: NA; cdr3_nt: TGTGCCAGTACAATCCCCGGGGAGTTGGACACTGAAGCTTTCTTT; cdr3_aa: CASTIPGELDTEAFF
j_call: TRBJ2-7; clone_size: NA; v_call: TRBV6-5; d_call: NA; cdr3_nt: TGTGCCACCAGTAATGGGGCTTACGAGCAGTACTTC; cdr3_aa: CATSNGAYEQYF
j_call: TRBJ1-5; clone_size: NA; v_call: TRBV4-2; d_call: TRBD1; cdr3_nt: TGTGCCAGCAGCCAAGGGAGTCAGGGGGCGGGCAATCAGCCCCAGCATTTT; cdr3_aa: CASSQGSQGAGNQPQHF
j_call: TRBJ1-3; clone_size: once; v_call: TRBV28; d_call: NA; cdr3_nt: TGTGCCAGCAGTTCGGGGACACCCTCTGGAAACACCATATATTTT; cdr3_aa: CASSSGTPSGNTIYF
j_call: TRBJ2-2; clone_size: NA; v_call: TRBV5-1; d_call: TRBD1; cdr3_nt: TGCGCCAGCAGTGGGCCAGGGGGTGCCGGGGAGCTGTTTTTT; cdr3_aa: CASSGPGGAGELFF
j_call: TRBJ2-7; clone_size: few; v_call: TRBV5-5; d_call: NA; cdr3_nt: TGTGCCACCCCACAGGGAAGGCCCTACGAGCAGTACTTC; cdr3_aa: CATPQGRPYEQYF
j_call: TRBJ1-2; clone_size: NA; v_call: TRBV30; d_call: TRBD1; cdr3_nt: TGTGCCTGGGGGACAGGGGCCATCTATGGCTACACCTTC; cdr3_aa: CAWGTGAIYGYTF
j_call: TRBJ1-2; clone_size: NA; v_call: TRBV12-5; d_call: TRBD1; cdr3_nt: TGTGCTAGTGCCTTCGACAGGGATCATGGCTACACCTTC; cdr3_aa: CASAFDRDHGYTF
j_call: TRBJ1-5; clone_size: NA; v_call: TRBV5-1; d_call: NA; cdr3_nt: TGCGCCAGCAGCTTGGTAAGTGGTCAGAATCAGCCCCAGCATTTT; cdr3_aa: CASSLVSGQNQPQHF
j_call: TRBJ2-7; clone_size: few; v_call: TRBV7-6; d_call: TRBD2; cdr3_nt: TGTGCCAGCAGCTTGCTAGCGGGGGGGCCCTACGAGCAGTACTTC; cdr3_aa: CASSLLAGGPYEQYF
j_call: TRBJ1-2; clone_size: NA; v_call: TRBV9; d_call: TRBD1; cdr3_nt: TGTGCCAGCAGCGCGGGGACCGTGGGACAGGGGTCCTATGGCTACACCTTC; cdr3_aa: CASSAGTVGQGSYGYTF
j_call: TRBJ2-1; clone_size: NA; v_call: TRBV6-1; d_call: TRBD2; cdr3_nt: TGTGCCAGCCAGCGGGGCGACTACAATGAGCAGTTCTTC; cdr3_aa: CASQRGDYNEQFF